These 17 T cell receptor beta chains came from one sample sequenced in a study of blood T cell repertoires in COVID-19 (dated by TCRdb to about 2020). Receptor amplification or capture employed the immunoSEQ multiplex PCR assay. The immuneACCESS repertoire file appears here via TCRdb, limited to in-frame rearrangements. These files lack a portion of the clones; in checked studies, under half of the deficit traces to unresolved V genes, and the cause of the others is not known. This sample comprises about 160,000 clones, around 85% of them detected only once. The leading ten clones occupy less than 3.5% of the sample. Source material: peripheral blood. The source of these receptors is a human donor with acute or convalescent COVID-19. The donor label of this sample is uncertain.

This clone was detected once. In nucleotides, the CDR3 is TGTGCCAGCAGCTCCAGACTAGCGGGGTTGCCCCATGAGCAGTTCTTC. This gives the protein CASSSRLAGLPHEQFF. The genes are TRBV7-2 and TRBJ2-1; 11 bases fit TRBD2. J gave up 8 bases and V 4 bases, and 10 bases lay outside the gene matches. Germline CDR1 is SGHTA and CDR2 is FQGNSA. The CDR3 totals 16 residues. The complete variable domain, with remaining parts taken from reference TRBV7-2 and TRBJ2-1, reads GAGVSQSPSNKVTEKGKDVELRCDPISGHTALYWYRQSLGQGLEFLIYFQGNSAPDKSGLPSDRFSAERTGGSVSTLTIQRTQQEDSAVYLCASSSRLAGLPHEQFFGPGTRLTVL.

The rearrangement joins TRBV19 to TRBJ2-2; 10 bases agree with TRBD1. The V and J ends lost 6 bases and 7 bases, in that order; junction bases with no gene match: 8. This CDR3 is 15 amino acids long. Germline CDR1 LNHDA, CDR2 SQIVND (reference sequence). CDR3 sequence reads: CASRMTGGMSGELFF. The CDR3, as DNA: TGTGCCAGTAGGATGACAGGGGGCATGAGCGGGGAGCTGTTTTTT. The variable domain in full, completed from reference TRBV19 and TRBJ2-2, reads DGGITQSPKYLFRKEGQNVTLSCEQNLNHDAMYWYRQDPGQGLRLIYYSQIVNDFQKGDIAEGYSVSREKKESFPLTVTSAQKNPTAFYLCASRMTGGMSGELFFGEGSRLTVL.

This chain links TRBV5-4 with TRBJ1-4; D uncertain. The CDR3 spans 14 residues. Trimming pared 1 base from V and 5 bases from J, leaving 9 bases between. The germline V gene encodes CDR1 SGHNT and CDR2 YYREEE (reference sequence). The CDR3 loop reads CASSLSTANEKLFF. CDR3 nucleotides: TGTGCCAGCAGCTTGAGCACCGCCAATGAAAAACTGTTTTTT.

J is TRBJ1-2 and V is TRBV2; no definite D call. The CDR3 loop spans 12 amino acids. Trimming removed 4 bases at V and 4 bases at J, with 7 bases between. Germline CDR1 and CDR2: SNHLY and FYNNEI. This CDR3 is CASSVQVYGYTF. The CDR3 region has the DNA TGTGCCAGCAGTGTCCAGGTCTATGGCTACACCTTC.

The rearrangement links TRBV9 to TRBJ1-5, with D possibly TRBD1 on 6 matching bases. The CDR3 spans 15 residues. Deletions cut 1 base from V and 2 bases from J, with 10 bases between. CDR1 and CDR2 (germline): SGDLS, YYNGEE. The CDR3 region has the DNA TGTGCCAGCAGCGTAATACAGGGCGGCAATCAGCCCCAGCATTTT. It specifies CASSVIQGGNQPQHF.

The V call is TRBV19, the J call TRBJ2-1; 15 bases map to TRBD2. The CDR3 spans 19 residues. Germline assignment: CDR1 LNHDA and CDR2 SQIVND (reference sequence). Germline trimming cut 7 bases from V and 0 bases from J; bases unmatched to any gene: 10. CDR3: CASNSWGLAGGNSYNEQFF. In DNA form, the CDR3 reads TGTGCCAGTAATTCGTGGGGACTAGCGGGGGGCAACTCCTACAATGAGCAGTTCTTC.

The V call is TRBV29-1, the J call TRBJ2-2; a weak D match, TRBD1 (5 bases). Germline V gene lookup returns CDR1 SQVTM and CDR2 ANQGSEA. V was pared by 2 bases and J by 0 bases, with 7 bases between. CDR3 length: 14 amino acids. In nucleotides, the CDR3 is TGCAGCGTTGAACAGGGCGCGAACACCGGGGAGCTGTTTTTT. Translated: CSVEQGANTGELFF.

The chain joins TRBV3-1 (or the pseudogene TRBV3-2) to TRBJ1-6; D is unclear. Trimming pared 4 bases from V and 0 bases from J, leaving 13 bases between. CDR3 length equals 17 residues. CDR1 LGHDT and CDR2 YNNKEL come from the germline V gene (reference sequence). The CDR3 sequence: CASSPSDGSSYNSPLHF. DNA for the CDR3: TGTGCCAGCAGCCCCTCGGACGGGAGCTCCTATAATTCACCCCTCCACTTT.

The V gene is TRBV19, the J gene TRBJ1-3; D not certain. The CDR3 sequence is 16 residues long. The V gene lost 3 bases and the J gene lost 0 bases, with 12 bases spanning the gap. Per germline, CDR1 LNHDA and CDR2 SQIVND (reference sequence). The CDR3 DNA reads TGTGCCAGTAGTATCGTCCCGGGGTCCTCTGGAAACACCATATATTTT. As protein: CASSIVPGSSGNTIYF.

The rearrangement links TRBV5-1 to TRBJ2-1, with 8 positions matching TRBD2. Germline CDR1 is SGHRS and CDR2 is YFSETQ. J was trimmed by 4 bases and V by 1 base; bases with no gene match: 7. The CDR3 contains 16 residues. The DNA for the CDR3 is TGCGCCAGCAGCTTGTACCCAGCGGGGGAATACAATGAGCAGTTCTTC. Its translation is CASSLYPAGEYNEQFF.

The V and J genes are TRBV3-1 (or the pseudogene TRBV3-2) and TRBJ1-2; no reliable D call. V lost 1 base to trimming and J lost 8 bases, with 8 bases between them. This CDR3 has 12 residues. CDR1 LGHDT and CDR2 YNNKEL come from the germline V gene (reference sequence). Written as DNA, the CDR3 is TGTGCCAGCAGCCAAGGGGCAGTAGGCTACACCTTC. Translating it yields CASSQGAVGYTF.

The chain recombines TRBV7-2 with TRBJ2-1; TRBD2 aligns across 11 bases. V dropped 11 bases and J dropped 3; count of bases not matched to a gene: 18. CDR1 and CDR2 from the germline V gene are SGHTA and FQGNSA. The CDR3 sequence is 18 residues long. CDR3 loop: CAARWASGGPIHYNEQFF. In DNA form, the CDR3 reads TGTGCCGCACGCTGGGCTAGCGGGGGGCCTATCCACTACAATGAGCAGTTCTTC.

This clone has a handful of counts. The chain employs TRBV10-3 and TRBJ1-1; D not resolved. This CDR3 has 19 residues. V lost 8 bases and J 2 bases, leaving 30 bases between the germline ends. CDR1 and CDR2 from the germline V gene are ENHRY and SYGVKD. The CDR3 region has the DNA TGTGCCATCTCTAGCTCTCTAGGATCTATTCCCATGGGAAACACTGAAGCTTTCTTT. Residues: CAISSSLGSIPMGNTEAFF.

The chain carries TRBV4-1 and TRBJ1-3; tentatively, D is TRBD1 (5 bases). The CDR3 covers 16 residues. V was pared by 2 bases and J by 0 bases, with 11 bases between. The germline gives CDR1 MGHRA, CDR2 YSYEKL. The CDR3 here is CASSQNDRSSGNTIYF. The CDR3 bases are TGCGCCAGCAGCCAAAACGACAGATCCTCTGGAAACACCATATATTTT.

This clone was seen a few times. The chain recombines TRBV5-4 with TRBJ2-7; TRBD1 might be the D (6 bases). Germline CDR1 is SGHNT and CDR2 is YYREEE (reference sequence). CDR3 size: 14 residues. Trimming took off 1 base at V and 0 bases at J, with 8 bases between the two ends. The CDR3 sequence: CASSLTDSSYEQYF. CDR3 coding DNA: TGTGCCAGCAGCTTGACGGACAGCTCCTACGAGCAGTACTTC.

The gene calls are TRBV6-4 and TRBJ1-1; perhaps TRBD1 as D (6 bases). The CDR3 sequence is 14 residues long. Germline V gives CDR1 MRHNA, CDR2 SNTAGT. V was trimmed by 6 bases and J by 6 bases, leaving 17 bases between them. The CDR3 reads CASRKSGGSAEAFF. The CDR3, as DNA: TGTGCCAGCAGGAAATCTGGGGGCAGCGCTGAAGCTTTCTTT.

This chain joins TRBV5-5 and TRBJ1-3, with TRBD1 matching 7 bases. The V segment lost 8 bases and the J segment 0 bases; nucleotides outside the gene matches: 8. CDR1 is SGHKS, CDR2 YYEKEE, per germline (reference sequence). CDR3 length equals 15 residues. Written as DNA, the CDR3 is TGTGCCAGTATACAGGGGACCTACTCTGGAAACACCATATATTTT. It yields the protein CASIQGTYSGNTIYF.